What follows are 30 T cell receptor beta chains derived from one specimen sequenced in a study of T cells in Graves' hyperthyroidism and ophthalmopathy. There were TCR beta CDR3 regions amplified from RNA transcripts. In the first-round RT-PCR of the TCR CDR3, the HTBI primer set was used. From the multiplex PCR reads, TCRdb called clonotypes with MiXCR, one entry per CDR3 protein. Seen here are 500,000 to 600,000 distinct CDR3 sequences, 16% observed once, and the top ten hold about 18%. Sample: blood. The receptors derive from a woman aged 18-35 years with Graves' hyperthyroidism.

This sequence joins TRBV7-9 and TRBJ1-2, with a possible D match to TRBD1 (6 bases). CDR3 size: 14 residues. Trimming removed 3 bases at V and 4 bases at J, with 12 bases between. Germline lookup yields CDR1 SEHNR and CDR2 FQNEAQ (reference sequence). CDR3 sequence reads: CASSFETGRYGYTF. The DNA of the CDR3 is TGTGCCAGCAGCTTCGAGACAGGACGCTATGGCTACACCTTC.

The chain has TRBV30 and TRBJ2-6, with 8 bases identical to TRBD1. This CDR3 comprises 14 residues. The ends lost 5 bases at V and 2 bases at J; junction bases unmatched: 2. Germline lookup yields CDR1 GTSNPN and CDR2 SVGIG (reference sequence). In DNA form, the CDR3 reads TGTGCCTGGGCAGGGGGCGCTGGGGCCAACGTCCTGACTTTC. Its protein is CAWAGGAGANVLTF.

The V gene is TRBV28, the J gene TRBJ2-3; 10 bases agree with TRBD1. The CDR3 loop spans 20 amino acids. The V gene's germline CDR1 is MDHEN and CDR2 SYDVKM. With V trimmed by 1 base and J by 0 bases, 13 bases remained unmatched. The CDR3 loop reads CASSLLTGLGDRGSTDTQYF. CDR3 coding DNA: TGTGCCAGCAGTTTATTAACGGGATTGGGGGACAGGGGAAGCACAGATACGCAGTATTTT.

This clonotype was seen more than once but under ten times. The DNA of the CDR3 is TGTGCTAGTGGTTTGGTTGAAACAGGGGAGATGAGGGAGACCCAGTACTTC. Residues: CASGLVETGEMRETQYF. The gene calls are TRBV12-5 and TRBJ2-5; TRBD1 matches at 7 bases. The length of the CDR3 is 17 residues. V lost 0 bases to trimming and J lost 5 bases; unmatched junction nucleotides: 12. Germline V gene data show CDR1 as LGHNT and CDR2 as FRNRAP.

The chain recombines TRBV4-2 with TRBJ2-2, with D maybe TRBD2 (6 bases). Looked up from germline, CDR1 is LGHNA and CDR2 is YNFKEQ. The CDR3 covers 16 residues. Trimming took off 0 bases at V and 1 base at J, with 9 bases between the two ends. The CDR3 DNA is TGTGCCAGCAGCCAAGATCCGGGAGTGAACACCGGGGAGCTGTTTTTT. It yields the protein CASSQDPGVNTGELFF.

This clonotype was picked up many times. The chain joins TRBV10-3 to TRBJ2-5; D is possibly TRBD2 (7 bases). This CDR3 comprises 15 residues. The V end lost 3 bases, the J end lost 3 bases, and 14 bases lay between the germline ends. Germline assignment: CDR1 ENHRY and CDR2 SYGVKD. CDR3 in amino acids: CAISEGGGPKETQYF. In DNA, the CDR3 is TGTGCCATCAGTGAAGGGGGGGGACCTAAAGAGACCCAGTACTTC.

The chain has TRBV30 and TRBJ2-4; D assignment may be TRBD1 or TRBD2 (6 bases each). Trimming shortened V by 3 bases and J by 9 bases, and 15 bases separated the two germline ends. Germline CDR1 and CDR2: GTSNPN and SVGIG (reference sequence). CDR3 size: 13 residues. The CDR3 DNA reads TGTGCCTGGAGAATAATGGGGGGCAGCATTCAGTACTTC. Amino acid sequence: CAWRIMGGSIQYF.

V usage is TRBV20-1 and J usage is TRBJ2-3; TRBD2 aligns across 11 bases. Looked up from germline, CDR1 is DFQATT and CDR2 is SNEGSKA (reference sequence). The CDR3 loop spans 13 amino acids. The CDR3: CSPLAGVSDTQYF. The DNA for the CDR3 is TGCAGCCCACTAGCGGGAGTTTCAGATACGCAGTATTTT.

V and J are TRBV20-1 and TRBJ2-5, with 9 bases identical to TRBD2. V was clipped by 0 bases and J by 2 bases; unmatched bases: 13. CDR1 DFQATT and CDR2 SNEGSKA come from the germline V gene (reference sequence). CDR3 length equals 18 residues. The chain's CDR3 is CSARDPGASGDLQETQYF. The CDR3 coding sequence is TGCAGTGCTAGAGATCCAGGAGCTAGCGGGGACCTACAAGAGACCCAGTACTTC.

The V call is TRBV10-3, the J call TRBJ2-1; D ambiguous. Trimming pared 0 bases from V and 0 bases from J, leaving 9 bases between. This CDR3 comprises 16 residues. Germline values: CDR1 ENHRY, CDR2 SYGVKD. CDR3 coding DNA: TGTGCCATCAGTGAGTCGATGGCGAGCTCCTACAATGAGCAGTTCTTC. Protein product: CAISESMASSYNEQFF.

Note on this clonotype: A read error may explain this, as a much larger clone is one base away. The chain uses TRBV12-3 or TRBV12-4 and TRBJ2-2; D might be TRBD1 or TRBD2, each matching 5 bases. This CDR3 spans 18 amino acids. Between the trimmed V and J ends, which lost 7 bases and 3 bases, there was a span of 24 bases. In DNA form, the CDR3 reads TGTGCCAGCATCCTACATTTGGGTGGGACGGTGGACACCGGGGAGCTGTTTTTT. This translates into CASILHLGGTVDTGELFF.

The chain has TRBV5-1 and TRBJ1-1; D gene uncertain. Germline V gene data show CDR1 as SGHRS and CDR2 as YFSETQ. Between the trimmed V and J ends, which lost 0 bases and 4 bases, there was a span of 10 bases. This CDR3 has 14 residues. CDR3 residues: CASSLGRVATEAFF. The CDR3 region has the DNA TGCGCCAGCAGCTTGGGGAGGGTAGCCACTGAAGCTTTCTTT.

This clonotype was found many times. The rearrangement links TRBV2 to TRBJ2-7; D call uncertain. Deletions cut 7 bases from V and 7 bases from J, with 17 bases between. Germline lookup yields CDR1 SNHLY and CDR2 FYNNEI. The CDR3 contains 13 residues. This CDR3 is CASTSMIRWEQYF. For the CDR3, the DNA is TGTGCCAGCACCAGTATGATAAGGTGGGAGCAGTACTTC.

This clonotype was detected many times. V and J are TRBV5-5 and TRBJ2-7; D is tentatively TRBD1 or TRBD2 (5 bases each). CDR1 and CDR2 (germline): SGHKS, YYEKEE (reference sequence). CDR3 length: 13 residues. Deletions cut 4 bases from V and 7 bases from J, with 15 bases between. The CDR3 DNA is TGTGCCAGCAGCCGGGACCCCTCCATGGAGCAGTACTTC. This translates into CASSRDPSMEQYF.

DNA for the CDR3: TGCAGTGCTAGGGGGTCACAGGGGACCCCTTCCTACGAGCAGTACTTC. Its translation: CSARGSQGTPSYEQYF. The chain employs TRBV20-1 and TRBJ2-7, with TRBD1 identical over 7 bases. The CDR3 contains 16 residues. Losses at the gene ends were 3 bases for V and 1 base for J; bases not matched to a gene: 12. Germline V CDR1 and CDR2: DFQATT, SNEGSKA (reference sequence).

V gene TRBV18 combines with J gene TRBJ2-2; D ambiguous. Germline V gene lookup returns CDR1 KGHSH and CDR2 LQKENI. The CDR3 is made up of 14 amino acids. Trimming pared 2 bases from V and 4 bases from J, leaving 8 bases between. CDR3 region: CASSPGRTTGELFF. For the CDR3, the DNA is TGTGCCAGCTCACCAGGCAGGACCACCGGGGAGCTGTTTTTT.

In regard to this clonotype: A read error may be the cause here, since a much bigger clone is one base away. The V gene is TRBV28, the J gene TRBJ2-2, with 7 bases that match TRBD1. CDR3 length: 17 residues. Germline CDR1 and CDR2: MDHEN and SYDVKM. The CDR3 sequence is CASSLRVGQRNTVELFF. The CDR3 bases are TGTGCCAGCAGTTTAAGGGTGGGACAGAGGAACACCGTGGAGCTGTTTTTT.

CDR3 sequence (DNA): TGTGCCAGCACTCTGACAGCGTCTCCCTCCTACGAGCAGTACTTC. The encoded protein is CASTLTASPSYEQYF. The rearrangement joins TRBV7-2 to TRBJ2-7, with D perhaps TRBD1 (5 bases). This CDR3 has 15 amino acids. V lost 7 bases to trimming and J lost 0 bases, with 16 bases between them. Germline-derived CDR1 and CDR2 are SGHTA and FQGNSA.

This clonotype came up many times. V usage is TRBV5-1 and J usage is TRBJ2-1; 10 bases align to TRBD2. The CDR3 totals 15 residues. CDR1 and CDR2 (germline): SGHRS, YFSETQ. The junction had 7 bases not matched to a gene; V was cut back by 0 bases and J by 10 bases. The CDR3: CASSLAASGSGEQFF. In DNA, the CDR3 is TGCGCCAGCAGCTTGGCGGCTAGCGGGAGTGGGGAGCAGTTCTTC.

This clonotype was counted a few times. The chain combines TRBV4-3 with TRBJ2-3; D may correspond to TRBD1 or TRBD2 (5 bases each). The germline V and J ends were trimmed by 8 bases and 0 bases, with 27 bases remaining between them. Germline V gene data show CDR1 as LGHNA and CDR2 as YSLEER. The CDR3 consists of 19 residues. This CDR3 is CASRRNLGDSGASTDTQYF. CDR3 bases: TGCGCCAGCCGCCGCAACCTGGGGGATAGTGGGGCCAGCACAGATACGCAGTATTTT.

The rearrangement joins TRBV3-1 to TRBJ2-7, with 8 bases fitting TRBD1. This CDR3 spans 14 amino acids. V dropped 4 bases and J dropped 6; count of bases not matched to a gene: 8. From germline, CDR1 is LGHDT and CDR2 YNNKEL (reference sequence). CDR3 nucleotide sequence: TGTGCCAGCAGCCCTCCGGGACAGGTACTCGAGCAGTACTTC. Protein: CASSPPGQVLEQYF.

There are many counts of this clonotype. This chain uses TRBV7-2 with TRBJ1-2, with TRBD1 matching over 8 bases. The germline V gene encodes CDR1 SGHTA and CDR2 FQGNSA. J was trimmed by 8 bases and V by 1 base; bases with no gene match: 12. The CDR3 contains 16 residues. CDR3 in amino acids: CASSLVSRGPWGGYTF. The CDR3 nucleotides are TGTGCCAGCAGCTTAGTGAGCAGGGGGCCGTGGGGAGGCTACACCTTC.

This clonotype was seen at least ten times. The genes are TRBV7-9 and TRBJ1-1; maybe TRBD1 (6 bases). The V gene lost 4 bases and the J gene lost 1 base, with 13 bases spanning the gap. Germline loops: CDR1 SEHNR, CDR2 FQNEAQ (reference sequence). The CDR3 runs to 15 residues. Written as DNA, the CDR3 is TGTGCCAGCAGCTACCAGACAGGAACGAACACTGAAGCTTTCTTT. Translating it yields CASSYQTGTNTEAFF. Variable domain in full (rest from reference TRBV7-9 and TRBJ1-1): DTGVSQNPRHKITKRGQNVTFRCDPISEHNRLYWYRQTLGQGPEFLTYFQNEAQLEKSRLLSDRFSAERPKGSFSTLEIQRTEQGDSAMYLCASSYQTGTNTEAFFGQGTRLTVV.

Many counts were recorded for this clonotype. This rearrangement joins TRBV11-2 to TRBJ2-1, with D possibly being TRBD2 (7 bases). The V gene's germline CDR1 is SGHAT and CDR2 FQNNGV. Trimming pared 7 bases from V and 4 bases from J, leaving 20 bases between. The CDR3 totals 16 residues. CDR3 sequence (DNA): TGTGCCAGCATCGCGAGGGGGGGAGGGTCGTACAATGAGCAGTTCTTC. Protein: CASIARGGGSYNEQFF.

The gene calls are TRBV24-1 and TRBJ2-5; D unclear. V was cut by 7 bases and J by 4 bases, with 12 bases left in between. The CDR3 is 13 amino acids. Looked up from germline, CDR1 is KGHDR and CDR2 is SFDVKD. The CDR3 bases are TGTGCCACCAGACAAAGCCCAGGAGAGACCCAGTACTTC. Its translation is CATRQSPGETQYF.

This clonotype appeared many times. The chain combines TRBV28 with TRBJ2-7, with D unclear. Germline V gene data show CDR1 as MDHEN and CDR2 as SYDVKM. Trimming took 1 base from V and 0 from J, leaving 13 bases between them. The CDR3 extends over 16 amino acids. The CDR3 region has the DNA TGTGCCAGCAGTTTATTTTGGACGGAGCTCTCCTACGAGCAGTACTTC. This translates into CASSLFWTELSYEQYF. The whole variable domain, remainder taken from reference TRBV28 and TRBJ2-7, is DVKVTQSSRYLVKRTGEKVFLECVQDMDHENMFWYRQDPGLGLRLIYFSYDVKMKEKGDIPEGYSVSREKKERFSLILESASTNQTSMYLCASSLFWTELSYEQYFGPGTRLTVT.

The chain recombines TRBV5-1 with TRBJ1-2; D unclear. Germline V gives CDR1 SGHRS, CDR2 YFSETQ. This CDR3 has 13 residues. V dropped 0 bases and J dropped 7 bases, with 10 bases sitting between them. The chain's CDR3 is CASSLVGLSGYTF. CDR3 bases: TGCGCCAGCAGCTTGGTTGGGTTGAGTGGCTACACCTTC.

This clonotype was seen only a few times. The V call is TRBV29-1, the J call TRBJ2-7; no clear D gene. Germline assignment: CDR1 SQVTM and CDR2 ANQGSEA. Trimming took 7 bases from V and 2 from J, leaving 12 bases between them. The CDR3 extends over 12 amino acids. This chain's CDR3 is CSGGRSTYEQYF. The CDR3 region has the DNA TGCAGCGGTGGACGAAGTACCTACGAGCAGTACTTC.

This chain connects TRBV4-1 to TRBJ1-1; no clear D. The length of the CDR3 is 15 residues. The V end was cut by 4 bases, the J end by 0 bases, with 12 bases between. The V gene's germline CDR1 is MGHRA and CDR2 YSYEKL. CDR3 sequence: CASSLPGIMNTEAFF. The CDR3 coding sequence is TGCGCCAGCAGCCTTCCCGGGATCATGAACACTGAAGCTTTCTTT.

Only a few counts were recorded for this clonotype. The rearrangement links TRBV6-6 to TRBJ2-7; TRBD1 matches at 12 bases. Per the germline V gene, CDR1 is MNHNY and CDR2 is SVGAGI (reference sequence). The CDR3 covers 16 residues. The trim removed 0 bases at V and 6 bases at J, leaving 6 bases unmatched. The CDR3 region has the DNA TGTGCCAGCAGTTACTCGCTACCGGGACAGGGGGCCGAGCAGTACTTC. This sequence encodes CASSYSLPGQGAEQYF.